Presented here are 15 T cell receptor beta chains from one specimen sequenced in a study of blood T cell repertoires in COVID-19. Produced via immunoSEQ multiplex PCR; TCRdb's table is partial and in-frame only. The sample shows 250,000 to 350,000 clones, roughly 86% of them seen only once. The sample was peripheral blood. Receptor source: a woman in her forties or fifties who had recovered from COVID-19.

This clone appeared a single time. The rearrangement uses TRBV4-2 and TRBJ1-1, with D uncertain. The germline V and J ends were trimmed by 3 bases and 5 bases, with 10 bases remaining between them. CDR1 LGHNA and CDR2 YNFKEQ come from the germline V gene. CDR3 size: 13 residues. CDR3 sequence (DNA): TGTGCCAGCAGCCAGGAGGGATGGACTGAAGCTTTCTTT. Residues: CASSQEGWTEAFF.

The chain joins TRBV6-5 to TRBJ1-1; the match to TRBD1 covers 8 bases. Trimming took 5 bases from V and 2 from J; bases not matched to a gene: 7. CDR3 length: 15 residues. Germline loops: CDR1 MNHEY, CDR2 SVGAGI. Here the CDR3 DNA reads TGTGCCAGCAGTCCACCGGGACAGGATAACACTGAAGCTTTCTTT. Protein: CASSPPGQDNTEAFF.

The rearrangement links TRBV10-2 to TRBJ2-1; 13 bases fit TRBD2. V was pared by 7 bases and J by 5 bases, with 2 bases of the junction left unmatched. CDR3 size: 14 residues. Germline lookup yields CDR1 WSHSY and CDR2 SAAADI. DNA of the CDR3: TGCGCCAGCAAACTAGCGGGGGGGCACAATGAGCAGTTCTTC. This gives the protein CASKLAGGHNEQFF.

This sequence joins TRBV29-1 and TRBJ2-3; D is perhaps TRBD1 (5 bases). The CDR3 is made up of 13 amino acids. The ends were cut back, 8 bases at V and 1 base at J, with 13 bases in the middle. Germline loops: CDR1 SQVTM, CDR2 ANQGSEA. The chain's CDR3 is CSITQTGTDTQYF. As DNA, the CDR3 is TGCAGCATCACTCAGACAGGCACAGATACGCAGTATTTT.

For the CDR3, the DNA is TGTGCCAGCAGTGGACAGGGGGCGGTTATATCCTACAATGAGCAGTTCTTC. This sequence encodes CASSGQGAVISYNEQFF. The chain combines TRBV28 with TRBJ2-1, with 11 bases matching TRBD1. The V gene end was trimmed by 5 bases and the J gene end by 1 base; junction bases not matched to a gene: 7. The germline V gene has CDR1 MDHEN and CDR2 SYDVKM. This CDR3 region has 17 residues.

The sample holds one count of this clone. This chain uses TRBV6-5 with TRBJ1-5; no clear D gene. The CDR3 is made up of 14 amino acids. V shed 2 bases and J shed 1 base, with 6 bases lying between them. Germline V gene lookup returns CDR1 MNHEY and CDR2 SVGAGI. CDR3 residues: CASSYGQSNQPQHF. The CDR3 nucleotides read TGTGCCAGCAGTTACGGTCAGAGCAATCAGCCCCAGCATTTT.

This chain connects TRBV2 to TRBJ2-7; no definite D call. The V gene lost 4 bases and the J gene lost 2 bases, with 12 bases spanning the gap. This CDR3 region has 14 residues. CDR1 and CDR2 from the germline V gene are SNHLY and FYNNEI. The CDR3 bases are TGTGCCAGCAGTGCTGAGGCATTCGCCTACGAGCAGTACTTC. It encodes CASSAEAFAYEQYF.

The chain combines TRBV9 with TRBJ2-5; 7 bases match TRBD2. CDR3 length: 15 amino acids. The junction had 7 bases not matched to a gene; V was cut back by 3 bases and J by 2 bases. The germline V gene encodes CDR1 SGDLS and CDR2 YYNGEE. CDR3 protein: CASSDLRGSQETQYF. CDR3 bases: TGTGCCAGCAGCGACTTGCGGGGGAGTCAAGAGACCCAGTACTTC.

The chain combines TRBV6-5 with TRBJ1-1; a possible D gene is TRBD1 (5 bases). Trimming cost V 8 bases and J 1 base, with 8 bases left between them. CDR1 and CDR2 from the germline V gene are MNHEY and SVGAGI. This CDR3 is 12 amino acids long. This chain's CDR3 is CASRGGNTEAFF. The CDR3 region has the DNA TGTGCCAGCCGGGGGGGGAACACTGAAGCTTTCTTT.

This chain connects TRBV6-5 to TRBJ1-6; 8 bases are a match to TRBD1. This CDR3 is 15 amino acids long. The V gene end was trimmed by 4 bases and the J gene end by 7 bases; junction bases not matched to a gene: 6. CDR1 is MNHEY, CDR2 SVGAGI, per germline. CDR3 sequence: CASSSHGQGNSPLHF. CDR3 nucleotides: TGTGCCAGCAGTTCCCATGGACAGGGCAATTCACCCCTCCACTTT.

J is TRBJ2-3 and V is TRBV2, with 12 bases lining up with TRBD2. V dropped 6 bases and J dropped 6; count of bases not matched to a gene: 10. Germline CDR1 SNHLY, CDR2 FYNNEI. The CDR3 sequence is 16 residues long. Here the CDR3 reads CASSRGLAGLDDTQYF. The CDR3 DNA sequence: TGTGCCAGCAGCCGCGGACTAGCGGGACTGGATGATACGCAGTATTTT.

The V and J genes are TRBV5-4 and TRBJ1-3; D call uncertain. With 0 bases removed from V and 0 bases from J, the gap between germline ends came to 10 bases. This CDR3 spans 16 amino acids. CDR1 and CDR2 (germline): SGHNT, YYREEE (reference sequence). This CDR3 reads CASSLVGDPSGNTIYF. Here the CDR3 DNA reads TGTGCCAGCAGCTTGGTCGGAGACCCCTCTGGAAACACCATATATTTT.

The CDR3 DNA reads TGTGCCAGCAGTACGGGACAGGGTAAATACTACGAGCAGTACTTC. It translates to CASSTGQGKYYEQYF. V and J are TRBV28 and TRBJ2-7; TRBD1 agrees at 9 bases. CDR1 and CDR2 from the germline V gene are MDHEN and SYDVKM. Trimming at V came to 5 bases and at J to 3 bases, leaving 8 bases not matched to a gene. This CDR3 has 15 amino acids. Together with reference TRBV28 and TRBJ2-7, the CDR3 gives the full variable domain: DVKVTQSSRYLVKRTGEKVFLECVQDMDHENMFWYRQDPGLGLRLIYFSYDVKMKEKGDIPEGYSVSREKKERFSLILESASTNQTSMYLCASSTGQGKYYEQYFGPGTRLTVT.

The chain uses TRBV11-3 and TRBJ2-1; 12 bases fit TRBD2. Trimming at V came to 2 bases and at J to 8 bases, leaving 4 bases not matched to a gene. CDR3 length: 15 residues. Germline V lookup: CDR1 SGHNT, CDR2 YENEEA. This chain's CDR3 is CASSLMTSGSHEQFF. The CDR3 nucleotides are TGTGCCAGCAGCTTAATGACTAGCGGGAGCCATGAGCAGTTCTTC.

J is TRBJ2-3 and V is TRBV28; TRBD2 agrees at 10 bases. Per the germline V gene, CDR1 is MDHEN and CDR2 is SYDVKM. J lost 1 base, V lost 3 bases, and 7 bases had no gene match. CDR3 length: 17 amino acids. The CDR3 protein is CASSLGSTSGGTDTQYF. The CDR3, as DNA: TGTGCCAGCAGTTTGGGGTCCACTAGCGGGGGCACAGATACGCAGTATTTT.